This T cell receptor beta chain originates from a study of blood T cell repertoires in COVID-19 (dated by TCRdb to the early 2020s). Concerning the study at large: Collaborator samples came from the United States, Italy and Spain and covered acute and convalescent phases of COVID-19. The material from the prospective study consisted of cDNA or gDNA derived from T cells, B-cell-depleted T cells, or PBMCs. The dataset comprised deeply sampled blood TCRbeta repertoires from subjects exposed to, actively infected with, or recovered from COVID-19. The repertoires were released in a freely available public database meant as a resource for research on the immune response to SARS-CoV-2. Samples were obtained from the ongoing ImmuneRACE study (first 160 participants) and from 1,000 to 1,500 subjects provided by 6 global collaborators. The sample metadata nearly always contained a de-identified subject ID, COVID-19 status, age in years and sex. Where HLA class I and class II types were available, the types were taken from metadata supplied by the sample provider, not from assay-based typing.

On this clone: No cognate antigen has been identified for it. No base quality information exists; no much larger clone differs at one position.

Overall study outcomes, separate from this receptor: The quantity of clinical and demographic metadata differed by source and by participant and was supplied without curation.

Collaborating institutions collected whole blood in K2EDTA tubes following their own protocols. For TCRbeta analysis, collaborators shipped samples as frozen whole blood, isolated PBMCs, or DNA extracted from either of those sample types. V lost 4 bases and J lost 3 bases; the stretch between them is 16 bases long. The CDR3 contains 15 residues, cysteine and phenylalanine counted. Of the read, only the CDR3 DNA is kept; its 45 bases are in frame from base 1. CDR1 is given as MDHEN and CDR2 as SYDVKM, both from the germline V gene. TCRbeta CDR3 regions were amplified from genomic DNA using the immunoSEQ Assay, a bias-controlled multiplex PCR. The authors' analysis ran thus. Nucleated cell counts per sample were estimated from amplification of reference gene primers within the assay. To quantify the absolute abundance of each unique TCRbeta CDR3 rearrangement, sequence reads were collapsed and filtered. For each sample, productive Simpson clonality was calculated by taking the square root of Simpson's diversity index across productive rearrangements. TCRdb stores this immuneACCESS table with in-frame sequences only. Part of the clones is absent; in the studies checked, under half of the shortfall reflects unresolved V genes, and no reason is known for the rest. V and J calls and clone size are copied from that table; D and trimming were computed from the DNA. This sample has some 250,000 clones in its table, and less than 90% of those were observed once. The top ten clones comprise under 5% of the sample.

Sequences were obtained from peripheral blood. The source of this sequence is a man in his 60s with acute or convalescent COVID-19. The V and J genes are TRBV28 and TRBJ2-7; a tentative D call is TRBD2 (5 bases match). The CDR3 protein is CASSSPEAGGYEQYF. The DNA is TGTGCCAGCAGTTCTCCGGAGGCGGGTGGCTACGAGCAGTACTTC.